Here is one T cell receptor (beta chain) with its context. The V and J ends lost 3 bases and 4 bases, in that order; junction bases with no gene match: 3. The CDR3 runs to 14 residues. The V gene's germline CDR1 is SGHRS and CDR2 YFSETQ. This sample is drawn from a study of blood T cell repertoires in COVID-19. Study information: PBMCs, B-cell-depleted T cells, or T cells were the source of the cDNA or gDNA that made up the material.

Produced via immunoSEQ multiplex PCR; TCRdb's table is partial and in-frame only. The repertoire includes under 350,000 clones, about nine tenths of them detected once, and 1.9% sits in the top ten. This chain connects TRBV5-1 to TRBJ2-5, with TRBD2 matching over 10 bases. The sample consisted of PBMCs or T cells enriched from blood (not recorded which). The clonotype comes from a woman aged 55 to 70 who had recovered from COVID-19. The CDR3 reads CASSSSGSGETQYF. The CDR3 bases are TGCGCCAGCAGCTCTAGCGGGAGTGGAGAGACCCAGTACTTC. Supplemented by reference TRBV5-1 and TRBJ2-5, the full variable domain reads KAGVTQTPRYLIKTRGQQVTLSCSPISGHRSVSWYQQTPGQGLQFLFEYFSETQRNKGNFPGRFSGRQFSNSRSEMNVSTLELGDSALYLCASSSSGSGETQYFGPGTRLLVL.